One sample yielded the 20 T cell receptor beta chains listed below, sequenced in a study of cytomegalovirus exposure and HLA in healthy donors. Both 60 Vbeta primers and 13 Jbeta primers went into the PCR. Sequencing was performed with immunoSEQ multiplex PCR; in TCRdb, only in-frame clones are kept and a portion is missing. The table lists some 72,000 clones. Material for sequencing was PBMCs. These receptors were obtained from a boy between 10 and 17 years old in good health and CMV-seronegative.

The chain couples TRBV11-2 to TRBJ2-7; possible D gene TRBD1, 5 bases. The CDR3 spans 15 residues. Deletions cut 0 bases from V and 2 bases from J, with 11 bases between. Germline V gene sequence: CDR1 SGHAT, CDR2 FQNNGV. The CDR3 region has the DNA TGTGCCAGCAGCTTAGACAGGGTACCCGCCTACGAGCAGTACTTC. Its protein is CASSLDRVPAYEQYF.

The chain links TRBV19 to TRBJ1-1; the D is unclear. The V end lost 6 bases, the J end lost 1 base, and 6 bases lay between the germline ends. The CDR3 sequence is 12 residues long. Germline CDR1 reads LNHDA; CDR2 reads SQIVND (reference sequence). CDR3 DNA: TGTGCCAGTAGATCGTCGAACACTGAAGCTTTCTTT. Translated: CASRSSNTEAFF. Looking up the rest from reference TRBV19 and TRBJ1-1 gives the full variable domain: DGGITQSPKYLFRKEGQNVTLSCEQNLNHDAMYWYRQDPGQGLRLIYYSQIVNDFQKGDIAEGYSVSREKKESFPLTVTSAQKNPTAFYLCASRSSNTEAFFGQGTRLTVV.

The V and J genes are TRBV25-1 and TRBJ2-2; 11 bases match TRBD2. V lost 3 bases, J lost 1 base, and 4 bases stayed unmatched. This CDR3 has 17 residues. Germline lookup yields CDR1 MGHDK and CDR2 SYGVNS. CDR3 amino acids: CASSDTGLAGNTGELFF. DNA of the CDR3: TGTGCCAGCAGTGATACTGGACTAGCGGGGAACACCGGGGAGCTGTTTTTT.

The J gene is TRBJ2-2, the V gene TRBV2; weak D call: TRBD1 (5 bases). The CDR3 spans 15 residues. Germline CDR1 and CDR2: SNHLY and FYNNEI. V was trimmed by 2 bases and J by 3 bases, leaving 10 bases between them. The CDR3 sequence: CASSEQGVDTGELFF. CDR3 coding DNA: TGTGCCAGCAGTGAACAGGGCGTAGACACCGGGGAGCTGTTTTTT.

The chain links TRBV30 to TRBJ2-2; tentatively, D is TRBD1 (6 bases). V shed 5 bases and J shed 1 base, with 11 bases lying between them. CDR1 and CDR2 from the germline V gene are GTSNPN and SVGIG (reference sequence). This CDR3 spans 14 amino acids. CDR3 region: CAWSGTRNTGELFF. The CDR3 DNA is TGTGCCTGGTCCGGGACAAGGAACACCGGGGAGCTGTTTTTT.

The V gene is TRBV5-3, the J gene TRBJ1-2, with D possibly being TRBD1 (6 bases). TRBV5-3 is designated an ORF whose function remains uncertain. CDR3 length equals 15 residues. With 1 base removed from V and 8 bases from J, the gap between germline ends came to 18 bases. CDR3 protein: CARSLCSGGFCGYTF. In nucleotides, the CDR3 is TGTGCCAGAAGCTTGTGCTCGGGGGGCTTTTGCGGCTACACCTTC.

This sequence joins TRBV7-6 and TRBJ1-1; 8 positions agree with TRBD1. The CDR3 extends over 14 amino acids. CDR1 is SGHVS, CDR2 FNYEAQ, per germline. The trim removed 5 bases at V and 4 bases at J, leaving 6 bases unmatched. CDR3 nucleotide sequence: TGTGCCAGCAGCCCTCAGGGGGCGAGCACTGAAGCTTTCTTT. It encodes CASSPQGASTEAFF.

DNA for the CDR3: TGTGCCAGCTCACCCGTAACGCCAGGGGAGACGGGCTACACCTTC. Its protein product is CASSPVTPGETGYTF. This chain connects TRBV18 to TRBJ1-2; D may be TRBD1 (6 bases). The CDR3 runs to 15 residues. V lost 3 bases to trimming and J lost 8 bases, with 19 bases between them. CDR1 is KGHSH, CDR2 LQKENI, per germline.

The rearrangement uses TRBV7-2 and TRBJ2-1; TRBD1 aligns across 9 bases. This CDR3 region has 15 residues. The germline V gene has CDR1 SGHTA and CDR2 FQGNSA. The V gene end was trimmed by 1 base and the J gene end by 9 bases; junction bases not matched to a gene: 7. CDR3 residues: CASSLGTGVFGEQFF. The DNA for the CDR3 is TGTGCCAGCAGCTTAGGGACAGGGGTGTTCGGTGAGCAGTTCTTC.

The chain employs TRBV5-1 and TRBJ2-1; the match to TRBD2 covers 13 bases. V gave up 3 bases and J gave up 2 bases; unmatched junction bases: 17. This CDR3 comprises 21 residues. Germline V CDR1 and CDR2: SGHRS, YFSETQ. The CDR3 DNA reads TGCGCCAGCAGCTCGTTACCCGGGACTAGCGGGGTAAGGGGTACCTACAATGAGCAGTTCTTC. It specifies CASSSLPGTSGVRGTYNEQFF.

A note on this clone: An end of the junction differs from the germline gene, which may be a read error. V and J are TRBV18 and TRBJ2-6; D gene unclear. This CDR3 spans 16 amino acids. The germline V gene encodes CDR1 KGHSH and CDR2 LQKENI. Here the CDR3 DNA reads TGTGCCAGCGCACCACCGTCTCGGGCTGGGGCCAACGTCCTGACTTTC. Protein: CASAPPSRAGANVLTF.

The genes are TRBV30 and TRBJ2-3, with D possibly TRBD1 on 7 matching bases. Germline values: CDR1 GTSNPN, CDR2 SVGIG (reference sequence). V was trimmed by 5 bases and J by 1 base, leaving 13 bases between them. The CDR3 sequence is 14 residues long. The CDR3 DNA follows: TGTGCCTGGTCCAGGGGGGCCGGCACAGATACGCAGTATTTT. Protein product: CAWSRGAGTDTQYF.

This chain joins TRBV5-8 and TRBJ1-2, with TRBD1 matching over 9 bases. Losses at the gene ends were 6 bases for V and 4 bases for J; bases not matched to a gene: 7. The CDR3 is 14 amino acids. Germline loops: CDR1 SGHTS, CDR2 YDEGEE. The CDR3 is CASILTGGSYGYTF. The CDR3 DNA reads TGTGCCAGCATCCTGACAGGGGGTAGCTATGGCTACACCTTC.

V gene TRBV2 combines with J gene TRBJ2-5, with D possibly being TRBD2 (6 bases). Germline lookup yields CDR1 SNHLY and CDR2 FYNNEI. V was clipped by 1 base and J by 5 bases, with 11 bases between them. The CDR3 consists of 14 residues. The CDR3 loop reads CASSEEGGRETQYF. The CDR3 nucleotides are TGTGCCAGCAGTGAAGAGGGAGGTCGGGAGACCCAGTACTTC.

To note about this clone: One end of the junction fails to match germline, which may point to a read error. The CDR3, as DNA: TGCGCCAGCAGCCAACCGAACTACCCCAATCCCGTCTACCCCTTC. Its protein is CASSQPNYPNPVYPF. The chain is built from TRBV4-1 and TRBJ1-2; D unclear. This CDR3 spans 15 amino acids. Per germline, CDR1 MGHRA and CDR2 YSYEKL.

V is TRBV30 and J is TRBJ1-4; D is unclear. Germline CDR1 is GTSNPN and CDR2 is SVGIG (reference sequence). The CDR3 contains 13 residues. V was cut by 2 bases and J by 15 bases, with 19 bases left in between. The CDR3 spells CAWSTHPWEKVFF. Here the CDR3 DNA reads TGTGCCTGGAGTACCCACCCATGGGAGAAGGTGTTTTTT.

The rearrangement joins TRBV7-9 to TRBJ1-4, with D perhaps TRBD1 (6 bases). Germline V gene data show CDR1 as SEHNR and CDR2 as FQNEAQ (reference sequence). This CDR3 is 15 amino acids long. The V end was cut by 5 bases, the J end by 10 bases, with 20 bases between. CDR3 protein: CASSPPSGAGGKLFF. The CDR3 bases are TGTGCCAGCAGCCCTCCGTCAGGGGCTGGGGGAAAACTGTTTTTT.

The genes are TRBV30 and TRBJ2-5; 9 bases fit TRBD2. CDR3 length equals 15 residues. Germline V gives CDR1 GTSNPN, CDR2 SVGIG (reference sequence). V lost 3 bases, J lost 6 bases, and 11 bases stayed unmatched. The CDR3 DNA is TGTGCCTGGAGATTCGCGGGGGGGCCTGGGAAGACCCAGTACTTC. Its translation is CAWRFAGGPGKTQYF.

The chain joins TRBV6-5 to TRBJ2-1; 7 bases match TRBD2. This CDR3 contains 15 residues. Germline assignment: CDR1 MNHEY and CDR2 SVGAGI. Trimming cost V 7 bases and J 10 bases; bases outside gene matches: 16. CDR3 sequence: CASTEYGTTPTEQFF. The CDR3 DNA follows: TGTGCCAGCACCGAATACGGGACTACCCCGACGGAGCAGTTCTTC.

The chain joins TRBV7-8 to TRBJ2-3, with 7 bases fitting TRBD2. CDR3 length equals 18 residues. Germline trimming cut 2 bases from V and 4 bases from J; bases unmatched to any gene: 15. The germline V gene encodes CDR1 SGHVS and CDR2 FQNEAQ. CDR3 coding DNA: TGTGCCAGCAGCTTAACCGTTGCTCGCAGCGGGGTAGCAGATACGCAGTATTTT. This sequence encodes CASSLTVARSGVADTQYF.